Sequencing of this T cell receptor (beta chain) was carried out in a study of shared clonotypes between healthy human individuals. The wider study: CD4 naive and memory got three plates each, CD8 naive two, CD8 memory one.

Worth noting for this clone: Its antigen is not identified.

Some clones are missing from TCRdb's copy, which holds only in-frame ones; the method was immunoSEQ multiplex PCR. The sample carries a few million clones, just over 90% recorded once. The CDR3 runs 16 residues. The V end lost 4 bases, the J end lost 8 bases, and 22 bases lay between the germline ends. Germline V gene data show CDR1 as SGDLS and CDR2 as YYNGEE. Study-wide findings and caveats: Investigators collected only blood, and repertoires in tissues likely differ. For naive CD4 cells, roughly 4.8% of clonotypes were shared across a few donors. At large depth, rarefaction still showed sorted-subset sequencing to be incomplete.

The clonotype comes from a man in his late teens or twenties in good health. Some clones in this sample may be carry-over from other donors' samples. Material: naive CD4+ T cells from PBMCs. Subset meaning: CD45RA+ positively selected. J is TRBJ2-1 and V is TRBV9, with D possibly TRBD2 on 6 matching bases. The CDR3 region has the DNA TGTGCCAGCAGCCCCCGCGGGACTCCTGAGCTAGATGAGCAGTTCTTC. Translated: CASSPRGTPELDEQFF.